The clone carrying this T cell receptor (beta chain) has at least ten counts. Its specificity is not known. Assembly of TCR beta libraries relied on iRepertoire HTBI primers together with Arm-PCR of CDR3 regions. TCRdb re-analysed the multiplex PCR reads in MiXCR, keeping a single row per CDR3 protein. This table holds about half a million distinct CDR3 sequences, more than 10% found once. The CDR3 is 13 residues long. Germline CDR1 MDHEN, CDR2 SYDVKM. Trimming cost V 3 bases and J 2 bases, with 7 bases left between them. The data were obtained in a study of regulatory T cells in long-lasting Graves disease. General study findings and limits: With persistent disease, TRBV28, TRBJ1-2 and TRBJ2-5 were the favored segments. Small sample size may have lowered accuracy.

Sample time point: newly diagnosed GD, antithyroid drugs for less than 3 months. PBMC RNA served as the TCR library source. The sample also formed part of further work on T cells in Graves' hyperthyroidism and ophthalmopathy. From that paper: Newly diagnosed hyperthyroidism patients aged 18 to 65 years had disease lasting under 2 months.

The V call is TRBV28, the J call TRBJ1-2; D call uncertain. The sequence was obtained from a woman aged 25 to 39 with Graves disease. Sample: peripheral blood mononuclear cells (PBMCs), taken at new diagnosis, from a patient treated with antithyroid drugs. The CDR3 DNA is TGTGCCAGCAGTTTTCGGCGGAACTATGGCTACACCTTC. This translates into CASSFRRNYGYTF.